This section outlines one T cell receptor (beta chain) sequence together with its context. Its matching antigen is unknown. The trim removed 4 bases at V and 7 bases at J, leaving 7 bases unmatched. The CDR3 runs to 13 residues. Germline values: CDR1 SGHDT, CDR2 YYEEEE. The data are from a study of cytomegalovirus exposure and HLA in healthy donors. Study-wide points: Immune exposure data for these donors was limited to CMV serostatus. Donors belonging to an Asian-associated ancestry cluster reportedly showed fewer N-insertions in productive TCRs than the 666-donor mean, according to what a later analysis found. Later on, an analysis found that several of the most significant clusters appeared to be linked to common viral pathogens, which included parvovirus B19.

With 60 Vbeta and 13 Jbeta primers, the PCR was carried out. Sequencing used immunoSEQ multiplex PCR; TCRdb keeps in-frame clones, though not all of them. The sample includes about 200,000 clones, approximately 83% of them seen just once. This TCR was sampled from a girl under 18 in good health and CMV-seronegative. The sample comprised PBMCs. This rearrangement joins TRBV5-6 to TRBJ1-2, with 7 bases aligning to TRBD1. CDR3 residues: CASSDDRDGGYTF. CDR3 bases: TGTGCCAGCAGCGACGACAGGGACGGTGGCTACACCTTC.